The sequence of this T cell receptor (beta chain) was determined in a study of blood T cell repertoires in COVID-19. Overall study context: The samples span acute and convalescent COVID-19 from the United States, Italy and Spain. T cells, B-cell-depleted T cells, or PBMCs supplied cDNA or gDNA.

Sequencing used immunoSEQ multiplex PCR; TCRdb keeps in-frame clones, though not all of them. The sample comprises 490,000 or so clones, around 89% of which are singletons, and about 1.7% rests with the top ten. Germline assignment: CDR1 SGHVS and CDR2 FQNEAQ. This CDR3 is built from 13 residues. V shed 6 bases and J shed 7 bases, with 12 bases lying between them. V is TRBV7-8 and J is TRBJ1-4; D perhaps matches TRBD1 (5 bases). The receptor was isolated from a woman in her 40s who had recovered from COVID-19. The sequenced material came from PBMCs or T cells enriched from blood (not recorded which). The CDR3 here is CASSRGGSEKLFF. The CDR3 coding sequence is TGTGCCAGCAGTCGGGGGGGGAGTGAAAAACTGTTTTTT.